The subject of this entry is one T cell receptor beta chain. The antigen is not known. The CDR3 length is 14 residues. Trimming cost V 0 bases and J 9 bases; bases outside gene matches: 4. Germline lookup yields CDR1 LNHDA and CDR2 SQIVND (reference sequence). Assay: immunoSEQ multiplex PCR; the TCRdb copy retains only in-frame clones and omits some. This table has approximately 15,000 clones, approximately 81% appearing once. This entry belongs to a study of cytotoxic CD8 clonotypes in ibrutinib-treated CLL. Study as a whole: Once treatment had gone on for a median of 12 months, range 6 to 36, response samples were drawn.

Study-wide findings and caveats: Clonality rose at ibrutinib response, held steady in sustained remission, and fell toward baseline at progression. Once treatment began, public clonotypes, which were uncommon, contracted or stayed stable.

The source of about 1.9 micrograms of genomic DNA for TCR beta libraries was cryopreserved PBMCs. The source of this sequence is a human donor with chronic lymphocytic leukemia. The rearrangement joins TRBV19 to TRBJ1-2; TRBD1 matches at 10 bases. Here the sequenced sample was PBMCs, taken before ibrutinib treatment. In DNA, the CDR3 is TGTGCCAGTAGTATAGACCGGGACAGGGGTCGCTACACCTTC. Its protein is CASSIDRDRGRYTF.